This TCR beta chain was sequenced during a study of preoperative IRX-2 immunotherapy in early breast cancer. Here immunoSEQ multiplex PCR was the method, and the copy in TCRdb shows in-frame clones only, minus some. This sample has tens of thousands of clones; around 90% occur once, and the top ten carry approximately 10%. The treatment was: preoperative locoregional IRX-2 cytokine immunotherapy. This phase Ib study tested locoregional IRX-2 cytokine immunotherapy given before surgery. CDR1 and CDR2 (germline): SEHNR, FQNEAQ (reference sequence). V gave up 5 bases and J gave up 6 bases; unmatched junction bases: 4. This CDR3 spans 14 amino acids.

V usage is TRBV7-9 and J usage is TRBJ1-4, with 9 bases identical to TRBD1. The material was obtained from a patient treated with IRX-2 immunotherapy. The receptor comes from a human donor with breast cancer. The CDR3 DNA reads TGTGCCAGCAGCCTCGGGACAGGGTATGAAAAACTGTTTTTT. Its protein product is CASSLGTGYEKLFF.